This T cell receptor (beta chain) stems from a study of shared clonotypes between healthy human individuals. The CDR3 loop spans 13 amino acids. V lost 7 bases to trimming and J lost 1 base, with 10 bases between them. The germline gives CDR1 MNHEY, CDR2 SVGAGI. This clone was recorded a few times. Some clones are missing from TCRdb's copy, which holds only in-frame ones; the method was immunoSEQ multiplex PCR. This table has a few million clones, about 90% appearing once. Source material: naive CD4+ T cells from PBMCs. Documented subset: CD45RA+ positively selected. The chain combines TRBV6-5 with TRBJ1-1; perhaps TRBD1 as D (5 bases). The receptor was derived from a man between 18 and 29 years old in good health. Some clones in this sample may be carry-over from other donors' samples. This CDR3 reads CASTLRGNTEAFF. The CDR3 bases are TGTGCCAGCACCCTGAGGGGGAACACTGAAGCTTTCTTT.